The 25 T cell receptor beta chains in this list originate from one sample, sequenced in a study of blood T cell repertoires in COVID-19 (dated by TCRdb to 2018 to 2020). Library generation was performed with the immunoSEQ multiplex PCR assay. In its TCRdb copy, this immuneACCESS table keeps in-frame sequences only and misses some clones. Where compared with another copy, unresolved V genes explain less than half of these, and the others have no known cause. Recorded for this sample are roughly 250,000 clones; about nine tenths of them occurred a single time. Nearly 6.5% of the sample rests with the top ten. The sample comprised PBMCs or T cells enriched from blood (not recorded which). The receptors originated from a woman younger than 45 with acute COVID-19.

This clone turned up a few times. This rearrangement joins TRBV5-6 to TRBJ1-1; 9 nucleotides match TRBD1. Germline lookup yields CDR1 SGHDT and CDR2 YYEEEE. The ends lost 2 bases at V and 0 bases at J; junction bases unmatched: 5. The CDR3 is made up of 16 amino acids. The CDR3 spells CASSLTGGTVNTEAFF. The CDR3 DNA sequence: TGTGCCAGCAGCTTAACAGGGGGCACGGTGAACACTGAAGCTTTCTTT.

This clone was seen a handful of times. The V call is TRBV28, the J call TRBJ1-6; tentatively, D is TRBD1 (5 bases). Germline V CDR1 and CDR2: MDHEN, SYDVKM. The CDR3 length is 16 residues. V shed 1 base and J shed 9 bases, with 16 bases lying between them. This CDR3 is CASSLSEGTGASPLHF. Written as DNA, the CDR3 is TGTGCCAGCAGTTTATCAGAAGGTACAGGAGCTTCACCCCTCCACTTT.

This chain joins TRBV7-2 and TRBJ2-2, with 9 bases that match TRBD1. The CDR3 loop spans 16 amino acids. Germline values: CDR1 SGHTA, CDR2 FQGNSA. J gave up 4 bases and V 2 bases, and 5 bases lay outside the gene matches. The DNA of the CDR3 is TGTGCCAGCAGCTTATATCGGACAGGGGCCACCGGGGAGCTGTTTTTT. It codes for CASSLYRTGATGELFF.

The J gene is TRBJ1-6, the V gene TRBV9; D is possibly TRBD1 (6 bases). The germline V gene encodes CDR1 SGDLS and CDR2 YYNGEE. V was shortened by 2 bases and J by 7 bases, with 16 bases between the two germline ends. The CDR3 consists of 16 residues. CDR3 nucleotide sequence: TGTGCCAGCAGCGTGGGGAGGGGGGGACCCAATTCACCCCTCCACTTT. Encoded protein: CASSVGRGGPNSPLHF. The complete variable domain, with remaining parts taken from reference TRBV9 and TRBJ1-6, reads DSGVTQTPKHLITATGQRVTLRCSPRSGDLSVYWYQQSLDQGLQFLIQYYNGEERAKGNILERFSAQQFPDLHSELNLSSLELGDSALYFCASSVGRGGPNSPLHFGNGTRLTVT.

CDR3: CASSPTTGWTEAFF. The CDR3 bases are TGTGCCAGCAGTCCCACGACAGGGTGGACTGAAGCTTTCTTT. The chain is built from TRBV28 and TRBJ1-1; 7 bases fit TRBD1. Germline V gene lookup returns CDR1 MDHEN and CDR2 SYDVKM. CDR3 length: 14 residues. V was pared by 5 bases and J by 5 bases, with 8 bases of the junction left unmatched.

The chain couples TRBV27 to TRBJ2-3; TRBD2 agrees at 8 bases. From germline, CDR1 is MNHEY and CDR2 SMNVEV (reference sequence). V gave up 4 bases and J gave up 5 bases; unmatched junction bases: 8. The CDR3 sequence is 15 residues long. The CDR3 is CASSSWTSSGDTQYF. CDR3 nucleotide sequence: TGTGCCAGCAGTTCGTGGACTAGCAGTGGAGATACGCAGTATTTT.

CDR3 loop: CASSPKGTVNTGELFF. The CDR3 nucleotides are TGTGCCAGCTCACCTAAAGGGACAGTCAACACCGGGGAGCTGTTTTTT. The genes are TRBV18 and TRBJ2-2; TRBD1 aligns across 7 bases. Losses at the gene ends were 3 bases for V and 2 bases for J; bases not matched to a gene: 6. The CDR3 runs 16 residues. Germline V gives CDR1 KGHSH, CDR2 LQKENI.

For this clone: One end of the junction fails to match germline, which may point to a read error. The chain has TRBV7-7 and TRBJ1-6; D not certain. Germline CDR1 is SSHAT and CDR2 is FNYEAQ (reference sequence). The CDR3 has 14 residues. As DNA, the CDR3 is TGTGCTAGCAGCCACCGAGTTTATAATTCACCCCTCCACTTT. The encoded protein is CASSHRVYNSPLHF.

The rearrangement joins TRBV19 to TRBJ2-3, with 10 bases lining up with TRBD2. The V and J ends lost 2 bases and 4 bases, in that order; junction bases with no gene match: 6. There are 16 residues in the CDR3. The germline CDR1 and CDR2 sequences are LNHDA and SQIVND (reference sequence). The CDR3 DNA follows: TGTGCCAGTAGTATAAGGAGCGGGAGGGGAGCAGATACGCAGTATTTT. The encoded protein is CASSIRSGRGADTQYF.

The chain has TRBV6-5 and TRBJ1-1; 8 bases map to TRBD1. The CDR3 spans 15 residues. J was trimmed by 0 bases and V by 5 bases; bases with no gene match: 5. Per the germline V gene, CDR1 is MNHEY and CDR2 is SVGAGI. The CDR3 coding sequence is TGTGCCAGCAGTCTGCGGACAGGGCTGAACACTGAAGCTTTCTTT. This translates into CASSLRTGLNTEAFF.

The chain recombines TRBV10-3 with TRBJ1-1; D not resolved. The ends were cut back, 5 bases at V and 1 base at J, with 14 bases in the middle. CDR1 and CDR2 (germline): ENHRY, SYGVKD. The CDR3 is made up of 15 amino acids. CDR3 loop: CAISTTRLGNTEAFF. The CDR3 nucleotides are TGTGCCATCAGTACGACGCGGTTGGGGAACACTGAAGCTTTCTTT.

V is TRBV20-1 and J is TRBJ1-4, with D possibly being TRBD1 (5 bases). Germline values: CDR1 DFQATT, CDR2 SNEGSKA (reference sequence). This CDR3 contains 13 residues. Trimming removed 3 bases from V and 3 bases from J, with 8 bases in between. This chain's CDR3 is CSASGAANEKLFF. The CDR3 DNA reads as TGCAGTGCTAGTGGGGCAGCTAATGAAAAACTGTTTTTT.

The chain carries TRBV6-2 or TRBV6-3 and TRBJ2-1; 10 bases line up with TRBD2. The CDR3 has 17 residues. The ends lost 6 bases at V and 8 bases at J; junction bases unmatched: 16. Germline loops: CDR1 MNHEY, CDR2 SVGEGT. CDR3 nucleotide sequence: TGTGCCAGCAGCCCCCGGGGAGCGGGAGGGCCTAGGTATGAGCAGTTCTTC. Protein: CASSPRGAGGPRYEQFF.

The chain carries TRBV7-9 and TRBJ2-5; TRBD2 might be the D (5 bases). The V end was cut by 0 bases, the J end by 2 bases, with 7 bases between. Germline CDR1 reads SEHNR; CDR2 reads FQNEAQ (reference sequence). This CDR3 is 14 amino acids long. The DNA for the CDR3 is TGTGCCAGCAGCTTAGCATCGGGACAAGAGACCCAGTACTTC. Amino acids: CASSLASGQETQYF.

The chain recombines TRBV28 with TRBJ1-1; the match to TRBD1 covers 11 bases. Per the germline V gene, CDR1 is MDHEN and CDR2 is SYDVKM. CDR3 size: 17 residues. The V gene end was trimmed by 6 bases and the J gene end by 0 bases; junction bases not matched to a gene: 9. CDR3 sequence reads: CASSTWGQGGMNTEAFF. CDR3 in DNA: TGTGCCAGCAGCACGTGGGGACAGGGGGGGATGAACACTGAAGCTTTCTTT.

J is TRBJ1-5 and V is TRBV6-1; D remains ambiguous. Germline lookup yields CDR1 MNHNS and CDR2 SASEGT. The CDR3 has 13 amino acids. V dropped 3 bases and J dropped 6 bases, with 9 bases sitting between them. The CDR3 sequence is CASSEGGRQPQHF. CDR3 sequence (DNA): TGTGCCAGCAGTGAGGGAGGTCGTCAGCCCCAGCATTTT.

The chain combines TRBV4-3 with TRBJ2-2; 7 nucleotides match TRBD2. J was trimmed by 5 bases and V by 4 bases; bases with no gene match: 10. The CDR3 extends over 16 amino acids. From germline, CDR1 is LGHNA and CDR2 YSLEER. DNA of the CDR3: TGCGCCAGCAGCCCCCAGGGCGGGAGTGTGACCGGGGAGCTGTTTTTT. The encoded protein is CASSPQGGSVTGELFF.

The table lists this clone with a count of one. This chain connects TRBV29-1 to TRBJ1-2; TRBD1 might be the D (5 bases). Germline loops: CDR1 SQVTM, CDR2 ANQGSEA. The V gene lost 4 bases and the J gene lost 8 bases, with 11 bases spanning the gap. The CDR3 is made up of 11 amino acids. In nucleotides, the CDR3 is TGCAGCGTTGCGGGGGTTGGCGGCTACACCTTC. This translates into CSVAGVGGYTF.

This chain joins TRBV19 and TRBJ1-4, with TRBD1 matching 11 bases. The CDR3 runs 16 residues. CDR1 is LNHDA and CDR2 is SQIVND in the germline V gene (reference sequence). V was pared by 4 bases and J by 8 bases, with 9 bases of the junction left unmatched. The CDR3: CASSTTGQGAREKLFF. The CDR3 DNA reads as TGTGCCAGTAGTACCACCGGACAGGGGGCGCGAGAAAAACTGTTTTTT.

This clone was counted between two and nine times. CDR3 region: CASSQKDRPYYGYTF. CDR3 in DNA: TGTGCCAGCAGCCAGAAAGACAGGCCCTACTATGGCTACACCTTC. The chain carries TRBV28 and TRBJ1-2; the D gene is possibly TRBD1 (6 bases). Germline assignment: CDR1 MDHEN and CDR2 SYDVKM. The CDR3 is 15 amino acids. The V and J ends lost 6 bases and 3 bases respectively, with 17 bases between them.

The V and J genes are TRBV3-1 (or the pseudogene TRBV3-2) and TRBJ1-6; no definite D call. CDR3 length: 19 amino acids. Trimming cost V 4 bases and J 0 bases, with 19 bases left between them. Germline values: CDR1 LGHDT, CDR2 YNNKEL (reference sequence). The CDR3 region is CASSPRTLQQTSYNSPLHF. The DNA of the CDR3 is TGTGCCAGCAGCCCCCGGACTCTACAGCAAACCTCCTATAATTCACCCCTCCACTTT.

The chain links TRBV27 to TRBJ2-1, with TRBD1 matching 9 bases. The CDR3 totals 14 residues. Germline V gene sequence: CDR1 MNHEY, CDR2 SMNVEV (reference sequence). The trim removed 8 bases at V and 7 bases at J, leaving 9 bases unmatched. CDR3 sequence (DNA): TGTGCCAGCTCCTTAGGGGACAGGGTTAATGAGCAGTTCTTC. Translating gives CASSLGDRVNEQFF.

The chain has TRBV7-9 and TRBJ2-3, with TRBD1 identical over 9 bases. Germline V gene sequence: CDR1 SEHNR, CDR2 FQNEAQ (reference sequence). V gave up 4 bases and J gave up 3 bases; unmatched junction bases: 8. This CDR3 has 16 amino acids. The CDR3 reads CASSYRTGEGTDTQYF. The CDR3 DNA reads TGTGCCAGCAGCTACCGGACAGGGGAAGGGACAGATACGCAGTATTTT.

The chain couples TRBV4-1 to TRBJ1-2, with a weak D call TRBD1 (6 bases). Germline CDR1 MGHRA, CDR2 YSYEKL. The ends were cut back, 1 base at V and 2 bases at J, with 11 bases in the middle. CDR3 size: 15 residues. The CDR3 reads CASSQVPDRNYGYTF. The CDR3 nucleotides are TGCGCCAGCAGCCAAGTTCCCGACAGGAACTATGGCTACACCTTC.

The chain couples TRBV12-3 or TRBV12-4 to TRBJ1-2, with a tentative D call TRBD1 (6 bases). V shed 5 bases and J shed 4 bases, with 11 bases lying between them. The CDR3 covers 13 residues. The CDR3 is CASSLRQAYGYTF. CDR3 in DNA: TGTGCCAGCAGTCTGCGACAGGCCTATGGCTACACCTTC.